The 5 T cell receptor beta chains in this list originate from one sample, sequenced in a study of cytomegalovirus exposure and HLA in healthy donors (dated by TCRdb to the late 2010s). The protocol used for the library was the immunoSEQ multiplex PCR assay. The multiplex PCR relied on a mix of 60 forward primers for TCR Vbeta segments and 13 reverse primers for TCR Jbeta segments. TCRdb obtained this table from immuneACCESS and retained in-frame rearrangements with V and J assigned. These tables miss some clones; where compared with another copy, unresolved V genes account for less than half of the shortfall, and the remainder is unexplained. In all, the sample holds 150,000 to 200,000 clones, and roughly three quarters of those were seen once. About 15% of the sample goes to the ten largest clones. Sequenced input: PBMCs. These receptor sequences come from a middle-aged woman in good health and CMV-seronegative.

The V call is TRBV7-9, the J call TRBJ2-5; no firm D call. TRBJ2-7 matches the DNA end more closely, so the J call is doubtful. CDR3 size: 14 residues. From germline, CDR1 is SEHNR and CDR2 FQNEAQ (reference sequence). The DNA for the CDR3 is TGTGCCAGCAGCTTAGCAGCAGGATCCTACGAGCAGTACTTC. This gives the protein CASSLAAGSYEQYF.

V and J are TRBV18 and TRBJ2-7; perhaps TRBD1 as D (6 bases). CDR1 KGHSH and CDR2 LQKENI come from the germline V gene. The V end lost 6 bases, the J end lost 4 bases, and 19 bases lay between the germline ends. This CDR3 contains 15 residues. CDR3 DNA: TGTGCCAGCTCCGTGACGGACAGCAATTCTTACGAGCAGTACTTC. Amino acids: CASSVTDSNSYEQYF.

In nucleotides, the CDR3 is TGCGCCAGCAGCCAAGACCTCATCCAGTTTTACGAGCAGTACTTC. This gives the protein CASSQDLIQFYEQYF. This chain links TRBV4-1 with TRBJ2-7, with D uncertain. The germline V gene encodes CDR1 MGHRA and CDR2 YSYEKL. The CDR3 consists of 15 residues. With 0 bases removed from V and 4 bases from J, the gap between germline ends came to 13 bases.

This clone turned up a few times. The rearrangement uses TRBV5-1 and TRBJ1-2; D is perhaps TRBD1 (5 bases). Germline V gives CDR1 SGHRS, CDR2 YFSETQ. V lost 4 bases, J lost 7 bases, and 17 bases lay in between. This CDR3 contains 14 residues. The CDR3 protein is CASSPEGGVSGYTF. CDR3 in DNA: TGCGCCAGCAGCCCCGAGGGAGGGGTGAGTGGCTACACCTTC.

The chain recombines TRBV7-9 with TRBJ2-5; 7 nucleotides align to TRBD1. The germline V gene encodes CDR1 SEHNR and CDR2 FQNEAQ (reference sequence). The CDR3 is 16 amino acids. The trim removed 1 base at V and 4 bases at J, leaving 9 bases unmatched. Here the CDR3 reads CASSLEVVQGPETQYF. DNA for the CDR3: TGTGCCAGCAGCTTAGAGGTTGTACAGGGGCCAGAGACCCAGTACTTC.